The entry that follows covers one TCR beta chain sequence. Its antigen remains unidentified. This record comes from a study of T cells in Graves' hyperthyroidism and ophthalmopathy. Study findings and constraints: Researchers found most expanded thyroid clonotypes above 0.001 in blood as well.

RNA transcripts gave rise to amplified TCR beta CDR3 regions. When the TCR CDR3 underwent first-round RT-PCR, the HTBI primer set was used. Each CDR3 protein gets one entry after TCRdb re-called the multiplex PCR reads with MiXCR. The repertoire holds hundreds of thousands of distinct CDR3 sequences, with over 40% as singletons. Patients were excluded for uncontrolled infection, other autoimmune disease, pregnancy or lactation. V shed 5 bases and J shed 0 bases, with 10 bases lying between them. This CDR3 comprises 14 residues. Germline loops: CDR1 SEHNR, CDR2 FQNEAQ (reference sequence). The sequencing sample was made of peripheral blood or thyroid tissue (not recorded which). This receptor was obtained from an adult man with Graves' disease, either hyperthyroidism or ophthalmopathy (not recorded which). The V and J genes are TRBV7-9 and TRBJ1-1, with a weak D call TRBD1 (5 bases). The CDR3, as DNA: TGTGCCAGCAGCGCGCGGACATTGAACACTGAAGCTTTCTTT. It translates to CASSARTLNTEAFF.